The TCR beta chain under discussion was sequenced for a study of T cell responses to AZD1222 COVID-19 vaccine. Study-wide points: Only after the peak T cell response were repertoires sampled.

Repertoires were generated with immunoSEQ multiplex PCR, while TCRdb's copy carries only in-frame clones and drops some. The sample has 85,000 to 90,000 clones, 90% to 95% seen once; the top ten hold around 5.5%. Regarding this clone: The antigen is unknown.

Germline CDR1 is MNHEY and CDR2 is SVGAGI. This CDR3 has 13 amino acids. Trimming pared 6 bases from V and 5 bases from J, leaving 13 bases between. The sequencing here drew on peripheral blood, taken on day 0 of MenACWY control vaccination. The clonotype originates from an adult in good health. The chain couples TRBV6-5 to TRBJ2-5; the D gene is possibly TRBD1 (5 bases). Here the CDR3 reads CASRGLPRETQYF. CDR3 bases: TGTGCCAGCAGGGGGCTTCCTCGGGAGACCCAGTACTTC.